This TCR beta chain was recovered during a study of T-cell reconstitution after alpha-beta-depleted transplantation in children. The germline V gene encodes CDR1 MGHDK and CDR2 SYGVNS. The CDR3 adds up to 9 amino acids, both ends counted. This clonotype showed up many times. The antigen remains undetermined. Likely a read error: the CDR3 ends without its conserved phenylalanine or tryptophan. The limits of the CDR3 on the DNA are not certain, so only TCRdb's listed CDR3 is given. Findings of the study overall: Newly produced T cells mostly accounted for T-cell counts and diversity one year post-transplant. Where some patients showed high TCRbeta diversity at day 60, it came from recipient T cells and thymic progenitors that had survived.

Molecular barcoding with unique molecular identifiers was used for the TCRbeta library. TCRdb ran MiXCR on the PCR reads and lists one entry per CDR3 protein. Of about 260,000 distinct CDR3 sequences in the sample, 6.5% to 9% were seen once. Sequenced material: PBMCs, mostly from graft donor cells, taken 180 days after TCRalphabeta/CD19-depleted stem cell transplant. This clonotype was sampled from a male patient between 10 and 17 years old who had a stem cell transplant for acute lymphoblastic leukemia, so the T cells may come from the graft donor. The rearrangement joins TRBV25-1 to TRBJ2-1. The CDR3 loop is CASSELKSY.